The entry below describes one T cell receptor beta chain. This clone turned up a few times. Its antigen is currently not known. It has no much larger one-base neighbor in the sample; base qualities were not kept. The CDR3 regions of human TCRbeta chains were analyzed by immunosequencing. On the authors' methods: Repertoire TCRs were checked for matches against a reference library of SARS-CoV-2-specific TCRs that had been generated using the MIRA antigen-specificity platform. Breadth was defined as the fraction of unique TCRs that were SARS-CoV-2-associated, and depth was defined as the fraction of total T cells that were SARS-CoV-2-associated. Each spike-specific TCR was assigned to its reactive spike region and to a CD4 or CD8 class using the MIRA data. Log10-transformed breadth and depth values were compared by one-way ANOVA with Sidak's multiple comparisons tests. This is the immuneACCESS table as TCRdb keeps it, with only in-frame sequences that have V and J called. A part of the clones is gone; compared with another copy, unresolved V genes explain less than half, and the rest is unexplained. That table supplies the V and J calls and clone size; D and trimming were determined from the DNA. In all, the sample holds approximately 150,000 clones, and around 83% of those were seen once. The ten largest account for about 4.9% of the sample.

This sample stems from a study of T cell responses to AZD1222 COVID-19 vaccine (dated by TCRdb to 2020 to 2022). A note on the overall study: A total of approximately 240 trial participants underwent TCR sequencing, of whom about 210 received two doses of AZD1222 and about 25 received two doses of the MenACWY control vaccine. Trial participants were enrolled by age into subgroups of 18-55, 56-69 and 70-plus years, and 148, 28 and 57 TCR-sequenced participants, respectively, were included in these subgroups.

What the work shows at the level of the full study, not this receptor alone: The 56-69-year group was small, and its depth increase did not reach significance, likely because of low power. Spike-specific TCR breadth and depth rose significantly after two AZD1222 doses compared with day 0 and with MenACWY recipients. Conclusions about previously exposed vaccinees were limited because only a handful of AZD1222 recipients were SARS-CoV-2 seropositive at baseline. Reportedly, close to half of the unique spike-specific TCRs recognized epitopes lying outside the regions that are mutated in the B.1.351 and B.1.1.7 variants. The vaccine-associated CD4 TCRs covered the entire spike protein, and the dominant responses fell in regions 160-218 and 743-854. Participants were mostly white British, with more females than males. The authors suggested clonal diversity may have been underestimated. Because no day 14 peak-response samples were available, the repertoires could be characterized only after the peak T cell response.

The sample's time point label is to be understood as: about 28 days (+/-7) after the second vaccine dose. AZD1222 recipients with second doses at about 4 weeks or about 12 weeks were pooled, because spike-specific TCR depth and breadth did not differ between schedules. The vaccinee samples were drawn from two UK trials, COV001 and COV002, one of which was a single-blind randomized controlled phase 2/3 trial testing AZD1222 (ChAdOx1 nCoV-19) in healthy adults. For TCRbeta chain sequencing, PBMC samples were collected from trial participants at day 0 and at day 28 after the second dose. The sequence was collected from an adult who received the AZD1222 COVID-19 vaccine. The sample was peripheral blood, taken 28 days after the second AZD1222 dose.

The DNA sequence is given as TGTGCCAGCAGTGAAGGGGGAATCCTTGAAGCTTTCTTT. Translated, it reads CASSEGGILEAFF. The chain was built from TRBV6-1 and TRBJ1-1; no confident D gene assignment can be made. V is reduced by 1 base and J by 7 bases, leaving a spacing of 10 bases between them. Taken from the germline V gene, the CDR1 and CDR2 loops are MNHNS and SASEGT. From its cysteine to its phenylalanine, the CDR3 spans 13 amino acids. Only the CDR3 part of the read is kept: 39 bases, read in frame from the first base.